A single sample gave rise to the 8 T cell receptor beta chains below, sequenced in a study. TCRdb fed the RT-PCR reads into MiXCR, producing one record per CDR3 protein. Of hundreds of thousands of distinct CDR3 sequences listed, 12% to 15% are singletons. The source material was memory CD4+ T cells from blood. The source of these receptors is a female donor in good health, serving as a healthy control.

The rearrangement joins TRBV6-2 or TRBV6-3 to TRBJ1-1; no reliable D call. This CDR3 spans 13 amino acids. Germline V CDR1 and CDR2: MNHEY, SVGEGT. V gave up 4 bases and J gave up 1 base, with 7 bases separating them. In DNA, the CDR3 is TGTGCCAGCAGTTGGGAGGAGAACACTGAAGCTTTCTTT. Translated, it gives CASSWEENTEAFF.

This clonotype was detected many times. The chain uses TRBV11-2 and TRBJ2-3; D unclear. Looked up from germline, CDR1 is SGHAT and CDR2 is FQNNGV. CDR3 length equals 13 residues. V was pared by 5 bases and J by 2 bases, with 8 bases between. The CDR3 here is CASSPRDTDTQYF. In DNA, the CDR3 is TGTGCCAGCAGCCCTAGGGACACAGATACGCAGTATTTT.

This clonotype turned up a few times. The chain links TRBV7-2 to TRBJ1-1; 7 positions agree with TRBD1. The germline V gene has CDR1 SGHTA and CDR2 FQGNSA. Trimming at V came to 4 bases and at J to 1 base, leaving 6 bases not matched to a gene. This CDR3 has 15 amino acids. CDR3 bases: TGTGCCAGCAGCTACTCCGGGACAGAGAACACTGAAGCTTTCTTT. Residues: CASSYSGTENTEAFF.

This clonotype was detected ten times or more. The rearrangement joins TRBV20-1 to TRBJ1-4; 7 bases are shared with TRBD1. Germline CDR1 and CDR2: DFQATT and SNEGSKA (reference sequence). CDR3 length equals 13 residues. The J segment lost 7 bases and the V segment lost 5 bases, leaving 7 bases of the junction unmatched. CDR3 bases: TGCAGTGCTCCAAAGGGACAGTTTGAAAAACTGTTTTTT. Its translation: CSAPKGQFEKLFF.

A few counts support this clonotype. CDR3 nucleotides: TGTGCCATCAGTGAGGTGGGGGGCACAGATACGCAGTATTTT. As protein: CAISEVGGTDTQYF. V gene TRBV10-3 combines with J gene TRBJ2-3, with D perhaps given as TRBD1 or TRBD2 (5 bases each). The CDR3 loop spans 14 amino acids. With 2 bases removed from V and 1 base from J, the gap between germline ends came to 7 bases. CDR1 and CDR2 (germline): ENHRY, SYGVKD.

On this clonotype: Because the CDR3's place on the DNA is in doubt, the DNA is left out and the CDR3 is given as listed by TCRdb. The rearrangement joins TRBV12-3 or TRBV12-4 to TRBJ1-4. The CDR3 contains 24 residues when both ends are counted. CDR3 region: CASTYTGMSGYTFGSGGLNEKLFF.

The chain recombines TRBV9 with TRBJ2-1, with 12 positions matching TRBD2. Germline values: CDR1 SGDLS, CDR2 YYNGEE. The ends lost 0 bases at V and 7 bases at J; junction bases unmatched: 5. CDR3 length: 16 amino acids. In nucleotides, the CDR3 is TGTGCCAGCAGCGTAGGCGGACTAGCGGGATTGAATGAGCAGTTCTTC. This codes for CASSVGGLAGLNEQFF.

V usage is TRBV20-1 and J usage is TRBJ2-1, with D tentatively TRBD2 (6 bases). From germline, CDR1 is DFQATT and CDR2 SNEGSKA (reference sequence). With 7 bases removed from V and 6 bases from J, the gap between germline ends came to 13 bases. CDR3 length equals 12 residues. Written as DNA, the CDR3 is TGCAGTGTTATTAGGAGGGGCAATGAGCAGTTCTTC. This gives the protein CSVIRRGNEQFF.